This T cell receptor beta chain was obtained from a study of identical twins. The CDR3 has 15 residues. The ends were cut back, 5 bases at V and 8 bases at J, with 22 bases in the middle. CDR1 is SGHTA, CDR2 FQGNSA, per germline. Via MiXCR, TCRdb re-called the 5' RACE reads, giving one row per CDR3 protein. Here the sample spans some 1,700,000 distinct CDR3 sequences, less than 35% being singletons. About this clonotype itself: What it binds is not known.

Notes on the study in general: Fewer insertions were carried by abundant cord blood beta clonotypes, but none was seen in memory repertoires. Invariant populations such as MAIT and iNKT cells could partly muddle zero-insertion analyses.

Healthy Caucasian donors formed the entire cohort. Sequencing used cord blood. V and J are TRBV7-2 and TRBJ2-7; unclear D gene. The TCR originated in a newborn girl in good health. The CDR3 reads CASSATGNLGVKQYF. CDR3 DNA sequence: TGTGCCAGCAGCGCGACTGGGAATTTAGGTGTGAAGCAGTACTTC.